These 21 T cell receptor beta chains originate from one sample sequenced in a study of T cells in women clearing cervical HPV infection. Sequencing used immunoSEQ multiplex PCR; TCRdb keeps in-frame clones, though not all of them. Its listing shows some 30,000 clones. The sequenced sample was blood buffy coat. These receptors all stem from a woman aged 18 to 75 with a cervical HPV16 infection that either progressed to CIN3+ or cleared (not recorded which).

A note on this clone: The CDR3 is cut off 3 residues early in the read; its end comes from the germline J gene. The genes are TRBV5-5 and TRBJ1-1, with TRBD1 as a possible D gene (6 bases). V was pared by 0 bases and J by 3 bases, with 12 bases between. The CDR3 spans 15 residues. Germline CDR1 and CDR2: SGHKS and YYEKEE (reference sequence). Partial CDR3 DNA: TGTGCCAGCAGCTTGGCCCCGGGGGGCCACACTGAA. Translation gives CASSLAPGGHTE. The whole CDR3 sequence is CASSLAPGGHTEAFF.

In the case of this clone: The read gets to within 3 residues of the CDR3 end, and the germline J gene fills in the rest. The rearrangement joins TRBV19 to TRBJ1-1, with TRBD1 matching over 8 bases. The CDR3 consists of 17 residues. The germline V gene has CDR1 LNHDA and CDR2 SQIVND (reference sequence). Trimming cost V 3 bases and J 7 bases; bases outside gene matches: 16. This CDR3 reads CASSMELDRGTGGEAFF. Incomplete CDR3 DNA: TGTGCCAGTAGTATGGAGCTCGACAGGGGTACCGGTGGTGAA.

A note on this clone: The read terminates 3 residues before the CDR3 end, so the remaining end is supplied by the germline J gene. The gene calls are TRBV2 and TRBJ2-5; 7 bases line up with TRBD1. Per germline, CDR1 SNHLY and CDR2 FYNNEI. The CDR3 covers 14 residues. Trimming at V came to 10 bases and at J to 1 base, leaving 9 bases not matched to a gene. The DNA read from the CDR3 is TGTGCCAACGCCCTTACAGGGGTCCAAGAGACC. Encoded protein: CANALTGVQET. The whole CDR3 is CANALTGVQETQYF. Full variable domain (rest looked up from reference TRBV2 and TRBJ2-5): EPEVTQTPSHQVTQMGQEVILRCVPISNHLYFYWYRQILGQKVEFLVSFYNNEISEKSEIFDDQFSVERPDGSNFTLKIRSTKLEDSAMYFCANALTGVQETQYFGPGTRLLVL.

CDR3 protein: CASSRDRDGQYF. The covered CDR3 bases are TGTGCCAGCTCGCGCGACAGGGATGGT. This chain joins TRBV18 and TRBJ2-4, with TRBD1 identical over 7 bases. The CDR3 end lies 3 residues beyond the end of the read and is filled in from the germline J gene. The CDR3 contains 12 residues. The germline V gene has CDR1 KGHSH and CDR2 LQKENI.

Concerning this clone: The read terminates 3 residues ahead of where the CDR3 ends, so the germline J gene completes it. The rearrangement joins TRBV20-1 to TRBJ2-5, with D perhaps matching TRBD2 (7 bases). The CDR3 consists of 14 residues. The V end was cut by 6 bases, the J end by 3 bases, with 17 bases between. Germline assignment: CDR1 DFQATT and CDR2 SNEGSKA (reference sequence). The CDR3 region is CSATPGAGEETQYF. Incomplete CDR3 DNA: TGCAGTGCCACCCCGGGGGCGGGGGAAGAGACC.

The part of the CDR3 DNA that was read is TGCGCCAGCAGCTTGAGGGCGGGGGACACTGAA. Residues: CASSLRAGDTE. The CDR3 in its entirety is CASSLRAGDTEAFF. This sequence joins TRBV5-1 and TRBJ1-1; a possible D gene is TRBD1 (5 bases). The read terminates 3 residues before the CDR3 end, so the remaining end is supplied by the germline J gene. The V gene's germline CDR1 is SGHRS and CDR2 YFSETQ. This CDR3 region has 14 residues. With 1 base removed from V and 3 bases from J, the gap between germline ends came to 10 bases.

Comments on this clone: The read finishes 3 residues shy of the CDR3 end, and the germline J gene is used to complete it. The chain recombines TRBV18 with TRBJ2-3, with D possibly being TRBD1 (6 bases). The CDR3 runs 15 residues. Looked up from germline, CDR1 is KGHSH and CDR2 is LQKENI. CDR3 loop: CASSPTGSNQETQYF. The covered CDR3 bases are TGTGCCAGCTCACCGACAGGCTCAAACCAAGAGACG.

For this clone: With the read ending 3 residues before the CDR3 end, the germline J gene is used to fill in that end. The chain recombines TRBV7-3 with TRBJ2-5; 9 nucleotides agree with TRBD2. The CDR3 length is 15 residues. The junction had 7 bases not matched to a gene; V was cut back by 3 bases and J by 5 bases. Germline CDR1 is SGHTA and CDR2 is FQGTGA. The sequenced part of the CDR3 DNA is TGTGCCAGCAGCTTCGGCGGGGGGGCCGGGGAGACC. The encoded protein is CASSFGGGAGET. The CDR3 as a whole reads CASSFGGGAGETQYF.

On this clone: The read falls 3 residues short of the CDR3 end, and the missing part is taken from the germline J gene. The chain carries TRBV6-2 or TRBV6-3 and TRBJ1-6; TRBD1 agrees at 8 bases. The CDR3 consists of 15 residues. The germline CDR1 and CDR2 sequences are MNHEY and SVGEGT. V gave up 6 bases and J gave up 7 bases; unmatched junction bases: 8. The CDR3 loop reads CASSGTGTGNSPLHF. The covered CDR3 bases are TGTGCCAGCAGCGGGACCGGGACAGGAAATTCACCC.

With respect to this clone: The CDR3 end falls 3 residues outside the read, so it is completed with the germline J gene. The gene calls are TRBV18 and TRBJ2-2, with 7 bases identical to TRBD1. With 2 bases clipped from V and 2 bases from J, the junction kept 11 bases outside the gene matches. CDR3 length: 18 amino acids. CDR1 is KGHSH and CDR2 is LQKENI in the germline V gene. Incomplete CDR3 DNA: TGTGCCAGCTCACCAAGGACAGGCCATAACCCAAACACCGGGGAG. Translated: CASSPRTGHNPNTGE. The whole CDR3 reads CASSPRTGHNPNTGELFF.

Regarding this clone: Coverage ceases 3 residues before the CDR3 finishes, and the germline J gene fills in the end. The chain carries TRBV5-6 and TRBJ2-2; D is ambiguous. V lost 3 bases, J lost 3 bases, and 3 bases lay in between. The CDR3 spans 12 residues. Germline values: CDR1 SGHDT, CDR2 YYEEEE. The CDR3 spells CASSSDTGELFF. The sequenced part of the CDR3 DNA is TGTGCCAGCAGCTCTGACACCGGGGAG.

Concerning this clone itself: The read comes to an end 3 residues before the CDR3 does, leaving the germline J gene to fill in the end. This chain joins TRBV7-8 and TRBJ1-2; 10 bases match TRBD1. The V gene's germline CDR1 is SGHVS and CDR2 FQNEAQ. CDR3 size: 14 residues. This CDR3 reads CASSSRQGARDYTF. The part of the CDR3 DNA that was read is TGTGCCAGCAGCTCAAGACAGGGGGCAAGGGAC.

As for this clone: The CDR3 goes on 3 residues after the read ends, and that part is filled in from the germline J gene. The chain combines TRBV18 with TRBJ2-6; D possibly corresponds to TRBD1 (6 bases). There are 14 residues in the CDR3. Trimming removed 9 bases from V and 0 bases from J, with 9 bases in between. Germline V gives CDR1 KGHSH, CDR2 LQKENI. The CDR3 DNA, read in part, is TGTGCCAGTAGAGGGGGCTCTGGGGCCAACGTC. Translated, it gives CASRGGSGANV. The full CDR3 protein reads CASRGGSGANVLTF.

The CDR3 loop is CASSLGAGNEKLFF. The covered CDR3 bases are TGTGCCAGCAGCTTAGGGGCAGGGAATGAAAAA. V usage is TRBV7-2 and J usage is TRBJ1-4, with D tentatively TRBD1 (5 bases). With the read ending 3 residues before the CDR3 end, the germline J gene is used to fill in that end. CDR1 is SGHTA, CDR2 FQGNSA, per germline. V was clipped by 1 base and J by 5 bases, with 8 bases between them. This CDR3 contains 14 residues.

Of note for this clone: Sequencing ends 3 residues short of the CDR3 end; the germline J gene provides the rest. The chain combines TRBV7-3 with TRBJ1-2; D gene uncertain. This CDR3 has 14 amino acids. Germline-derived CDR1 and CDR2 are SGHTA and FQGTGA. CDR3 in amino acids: CASSWRSSTDTYTF. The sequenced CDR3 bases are TGTGCCAGCAGTTGGCGGTCTAGCACAGATACC. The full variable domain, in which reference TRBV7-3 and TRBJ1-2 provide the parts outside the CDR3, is GAGVSQTPSNKVTEKGKYVELRCDPISGHTALYWYRQSLGQGPEFLIYFQGTGAADDSGLPNDRFFAVRPEGSVSTLKIQRTERGDSAVYLCASSWRSSTDTYTFGSGTRLTVV.

CDR3 DNA (partial): TGTGCCAGCAGCTCACACCAGGGGTCAACTAATGAAAAG. Translation gives CASSSHQGSTNEK. The entire CDR3 protein is CASSSHQGSTNEKLFF. The chain carries TRBV13 and TRBJ2-2, with D perhaps matching TRBD1 (6 bases). The CDR3 extends 3 residues past the end of the read, so its final part is completed from the germline J gene. Germline loops: CDR1 PRHDT, CDR2 FYEKMQ (reference sequence). The CDR3 covers 16 residues.

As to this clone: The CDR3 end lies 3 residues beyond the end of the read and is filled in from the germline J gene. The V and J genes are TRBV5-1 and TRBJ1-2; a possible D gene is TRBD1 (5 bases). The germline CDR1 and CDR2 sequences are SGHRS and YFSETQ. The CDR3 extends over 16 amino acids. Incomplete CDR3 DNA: TGCGCCAGCAGCTTGGCCAGGCTAGCGGACACAGATACC. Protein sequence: CASSLARLADTDT. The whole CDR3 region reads CASSLARLADTDTYTF.

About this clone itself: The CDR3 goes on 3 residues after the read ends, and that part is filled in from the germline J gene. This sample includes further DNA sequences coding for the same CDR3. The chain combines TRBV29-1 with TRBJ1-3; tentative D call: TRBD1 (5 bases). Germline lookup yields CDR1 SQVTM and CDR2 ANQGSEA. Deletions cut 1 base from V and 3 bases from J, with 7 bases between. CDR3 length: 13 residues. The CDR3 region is CSVEGGGGNTIYF. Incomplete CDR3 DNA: TGCAGCGTTGAAGGGGGCGGTGGAAACACC.

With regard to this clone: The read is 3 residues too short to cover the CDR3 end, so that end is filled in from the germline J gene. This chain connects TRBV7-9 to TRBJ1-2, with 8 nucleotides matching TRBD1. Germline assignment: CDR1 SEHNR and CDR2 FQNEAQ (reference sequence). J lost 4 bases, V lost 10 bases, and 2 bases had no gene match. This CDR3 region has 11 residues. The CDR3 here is CATGGIYGYTF. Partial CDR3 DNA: TGTGCCACAGGGGGCATCTATGGC.

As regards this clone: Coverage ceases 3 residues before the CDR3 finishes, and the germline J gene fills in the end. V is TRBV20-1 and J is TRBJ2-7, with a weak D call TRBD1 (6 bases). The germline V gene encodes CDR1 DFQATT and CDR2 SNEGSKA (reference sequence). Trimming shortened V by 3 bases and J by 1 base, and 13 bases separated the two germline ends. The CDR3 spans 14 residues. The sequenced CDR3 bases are TGCAGTGCTAGTAGTAACAGGGTTTCCTACGAG. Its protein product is CSASSNRVSYE. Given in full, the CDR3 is CSASSNRVSYEQYF.

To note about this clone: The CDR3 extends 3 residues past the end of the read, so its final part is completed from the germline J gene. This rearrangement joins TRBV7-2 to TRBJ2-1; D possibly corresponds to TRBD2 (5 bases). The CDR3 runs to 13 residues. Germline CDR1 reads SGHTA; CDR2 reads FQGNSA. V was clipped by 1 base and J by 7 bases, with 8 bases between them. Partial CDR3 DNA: TGTGCCAGCAGCTTAGTAGTAGCGAATGAG. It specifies CASSLVVANE. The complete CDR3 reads CASSLVVANEQFF.